The 9 T cell receptor beta chains presented below share a single source sample, sequenced in a study of T cells in narcolepsy. Sequenced by immunoSEQ multiplex PCR; TCRdb stores in-frame clones only, minus some. The table has around 28,000 clones, about 83% seen once. The sample comprised CD45RA- memory CD4+ T cells from PBMCs. These receptors were taken from a human donor with narcolepsy.

On this clone itself: Relative to the germline gene, one junction end is altered; a read error may explain this. The chain carries TRBV5-1 and TRBJ1-6; 8 nucleotides line up with TRBD1. CDR1 and CDR2 (germline): SGHRS, YFSETQ. The CDR3 length is 15 residues. The CDR3 DNA is TGTGCCAGCAGCTTGGGTCAGGGGGCGGCTTCACCCCTCCACTTT. It codes for CASSLGQGAASPLHF.

For the CDR3, the DNA is TGTGCCAGCAGCGCACGGGCCGACTCTCGTTATGGCTACACCTTC. Protein product: CASSARADSRYGYTF. The chain recombines TRBV9 with TRBJ1-2; no clear D gene. The CDR3 has 15 amino acids. Per germline, CDR1 SGDLS and CDR2 YYNGEE. Trimming stripped 3 bases from V and 5 bases from J, with 17 bases between.

The chain is built from TRBV19 and TRBJ1-5, with D unclear. The ends were cut back, 1 base at V and 7 bases at J, with 17 bases in the middle. From germline, CDR1 is LNHDA and CDR2 SQIVND (reference sequence). CDR3 length: 16 amino acids. As DNA, the CDR3 is TGTGCCAGTAGTATAGTTAAGGCGGGTCCCCGCCAGCCCCAGCATTTT. Its translation: CASSIVKAGPRQPQHF.

The CDR3 sequence is CASSLTGGSGEAFF. CDR3 in DNA: TGCGCCAGCAGCTTGACAGGGGGTAGTGGTGAAGCTTTCTTT. J is TRBJ1-1 and V is TRBV5-1, with 8 bases aligning to TRBD1. Germline trimming cut 1 base from V and 7 bases from J; bases unmatched to any gene: 6. The CDR3 loop spans 14 amino acids. Germline CDR1 SGHRS, CDR2 YFSETQ.

The rearrangement uses TRBV28 and TRBJ1-5, with D perhaps TRBD1 (5 bases). The CDR3 is made up of 18 amino acids. V lost 5 bases, J lost 0 bases, and 20 bases lay in between. Germline lookup yields CDR1 MDHEN and CDR2 SYDVKM. The CDR3 sequence: CASSGLSGTEYSNQPQHF. The CDR3, as DNA: TGTGCCAGCAGTGGACTTTCCGGGACGGAGTATAGCAATCAGCCCCAGCATTTT.

The chain recombines TRBV7-8 with TRBJ1-2, with D possibly TRBD1 on 6 matching bases. The CDR3 contains 15 residues. The germline V gene encodes CDR1 SGHVS and CDR2 FQNEAQ. With 5 bases removed from V and 0 bases from J, the gap between germline ends came to 13 bases. This chain's CDR3 is CASSLDRRSNYGYTF. The DNA of the CDR3 is TGTGCCAGCAGCCTCGACAGGCGATCTAACTATGGCTACACCTTC.

CDR3 bases: TGTGCCAGTAGTATTTCAGGGACAGAGAACTATGGCTACACCTTC. Amino acid sequence: CASSISGTENYGYTF. The chain is built from TRBV19 and TRBJ1-2, with 7 nucleotides matching TRBD1. The germline V gene encodes CDR1 LNHDA and CDR2 SQIVND (reference sequence). V was pared by 3 bases and J by 2 bases, with 6 bases of the junction left unmatched. The CDR3 length is 15 residues.

The genes are TRBV28 and TRBJ2-7; D might be TRBD2 (6 bases). Germline V gives CDR1 MDHEN, CDR2 SYDVKM. This CDR3 has 13 amino acids. Trimming cost V 10 bases and J 0 bases, with 13 bases left between them. CDR3 in amino acids: CAIQDGSSYEQYF. CDR3 bases: TGTGCCATCCAGGACGGGAGCTCCTACGAGCAGTACTTC.

The chain couples TRBV19 to TRBJ1-6; D unclear. Per germline, CDR1 LNHDA and CDR2 SQIVND (reference sequence). The CDR3 is 18 residues long. V lost 3 bases, J lost 9 bases, and 24 bases lay in between. The CDR3 DNA reads as TGTGCCAGTAGTATCGGTATCCGGACGGATATGTCTAGTTCACCCCTCCACTTT. Its protein product is CASSIGIRTDMSSSPLHF.